The present entry profiles one TCR beta chain with its context. The antigen is unknown. The presence of a unique molecular identifier marked each TCR cDNA molecule. TCRdb used MiXCR to reprocess the 5' RACE reads, holding one entry per CDR3 protein. The repertoire holds some 97,000 distinct CDR3 sequences, with about 4.4% as singletons. The sample is drawn from a study of spatial heterogeneity in lung cancer. Study information: The study consistently detected more beta-chain than alpha-chain sequences.

There are 15 residues in the CDR3. Trimming took off 7 bases at V and 4 bases at J, with 17 bases between the two ends. CDR1 MNHEY and CDR2 SMNVEV come from the germline V gene (reference sequence). Study-level points and caveats: The study found that expanded intratumoral alpha and beta TCR counts tracked tumor mutation counts.

Time point described: sample taken at primary tumor resection. 72 TRACERx patients with early, untreated non-small cell lung cancer donated samples. Sequencing of whole RNA from tumor, nontumor lung or frozen PBMC involved no sorting. The sample here was lung tumor tissue, taken at surgery. The chain recombines TRBV27 with TRBJ2-1; D tentatively reads TRBD1 or TRBD2 (5 bases each). The sequence derives from a male donor with early-stage non-small cell lung cancer. The CDR3 DNA is TGTGCCAGCACCTCCGGGACCGGAGGTTACAATGAGCAGTTCTTC. Translation: CASTSGTGGYNEQFF.